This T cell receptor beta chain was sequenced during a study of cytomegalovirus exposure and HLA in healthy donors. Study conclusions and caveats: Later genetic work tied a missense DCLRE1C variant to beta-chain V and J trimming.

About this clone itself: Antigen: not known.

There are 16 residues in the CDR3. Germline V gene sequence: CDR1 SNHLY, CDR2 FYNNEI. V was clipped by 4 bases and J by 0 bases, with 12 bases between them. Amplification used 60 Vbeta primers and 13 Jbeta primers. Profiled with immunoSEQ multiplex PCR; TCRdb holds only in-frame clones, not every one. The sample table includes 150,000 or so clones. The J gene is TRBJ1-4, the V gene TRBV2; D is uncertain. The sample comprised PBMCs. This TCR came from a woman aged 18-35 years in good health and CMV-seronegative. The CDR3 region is CASSVGGLPTNEKLFF. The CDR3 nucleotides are TGTGCCAGCAGTGTCGGAGGATTACCAACTAATGAAAAACTGTTTTTT. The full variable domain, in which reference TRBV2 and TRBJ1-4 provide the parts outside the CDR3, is EPEVTQTPSHQVTQMGQEVILRCVPISNHLYFYWYRQILGQKVEFLVSFYNNEISEKSEIFDDQFSVERPDGSNFTLKIRSTKLEDSAMYFCASSVGGLPTNEKLFFGSGTQLSVL.